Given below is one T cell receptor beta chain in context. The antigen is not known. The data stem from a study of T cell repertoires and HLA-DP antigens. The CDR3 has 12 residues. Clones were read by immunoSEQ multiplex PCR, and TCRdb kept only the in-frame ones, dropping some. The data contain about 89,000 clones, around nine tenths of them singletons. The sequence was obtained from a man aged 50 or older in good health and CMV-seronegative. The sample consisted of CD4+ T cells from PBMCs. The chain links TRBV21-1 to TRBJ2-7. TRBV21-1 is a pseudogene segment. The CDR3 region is CASGGGAYEQYF. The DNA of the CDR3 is TGTGCCAGCGGAGGGGGAGCCTACGAGCAGTACTTC.